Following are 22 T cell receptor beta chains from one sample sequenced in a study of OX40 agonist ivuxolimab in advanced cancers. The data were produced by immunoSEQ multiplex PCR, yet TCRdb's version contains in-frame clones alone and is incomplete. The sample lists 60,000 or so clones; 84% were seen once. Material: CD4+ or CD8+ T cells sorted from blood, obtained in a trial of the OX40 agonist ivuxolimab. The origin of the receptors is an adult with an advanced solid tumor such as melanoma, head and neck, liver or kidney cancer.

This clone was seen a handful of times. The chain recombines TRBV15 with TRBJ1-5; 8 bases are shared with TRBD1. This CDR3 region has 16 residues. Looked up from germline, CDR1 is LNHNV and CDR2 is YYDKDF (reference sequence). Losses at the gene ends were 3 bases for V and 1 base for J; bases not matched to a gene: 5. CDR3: CATSRLQGASNQPQHF. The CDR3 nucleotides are TGTGCCACCAGCAGGCTCCAGGGGGCCAGCAATCAGCCCCAGCATTTT.

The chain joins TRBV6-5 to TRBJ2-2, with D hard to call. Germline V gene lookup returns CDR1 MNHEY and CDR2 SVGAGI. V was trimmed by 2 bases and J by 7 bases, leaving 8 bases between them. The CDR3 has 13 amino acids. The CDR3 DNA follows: TGTGCCAGCAGTTACGGAGCTGGCGGGGAGCTGTTTTTT. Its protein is CASSYGAGGELFF.

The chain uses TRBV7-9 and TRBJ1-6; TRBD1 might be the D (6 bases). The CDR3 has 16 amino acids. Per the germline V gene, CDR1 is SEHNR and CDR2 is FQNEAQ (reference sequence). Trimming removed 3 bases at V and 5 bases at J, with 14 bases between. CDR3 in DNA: TGTGCCAGCAGCTTGATTCTGGGGGCCAATAATTCACCCCTCCACTTT. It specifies CASSLILGANNSPLHF.

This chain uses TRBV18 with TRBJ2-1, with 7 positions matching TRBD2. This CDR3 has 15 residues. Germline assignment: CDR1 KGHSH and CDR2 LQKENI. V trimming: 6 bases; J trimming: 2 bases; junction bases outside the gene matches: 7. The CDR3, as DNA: TGTGCCAGCTCCCGGGGGGAGGTCCCCTACAATGAGCAGTTCTTC. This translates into CASSRGEVPYNEQFF.

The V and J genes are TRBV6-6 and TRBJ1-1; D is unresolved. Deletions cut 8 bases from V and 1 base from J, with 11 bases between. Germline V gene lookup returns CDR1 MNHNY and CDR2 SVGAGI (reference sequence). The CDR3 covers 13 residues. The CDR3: CASQTQKNTEAFF. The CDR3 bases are TGTGCCAGCCAGACACAAAAGAACACTGAAGCTTTCTTT.

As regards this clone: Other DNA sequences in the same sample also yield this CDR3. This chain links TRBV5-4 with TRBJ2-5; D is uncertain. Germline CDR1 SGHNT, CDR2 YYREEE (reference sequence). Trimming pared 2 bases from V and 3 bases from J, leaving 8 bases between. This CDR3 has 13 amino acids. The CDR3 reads CASSLRGEETQYF. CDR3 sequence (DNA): TGTGCCAGCAGCTTACGAGGAGAAGAGACCCAGTACTTC.

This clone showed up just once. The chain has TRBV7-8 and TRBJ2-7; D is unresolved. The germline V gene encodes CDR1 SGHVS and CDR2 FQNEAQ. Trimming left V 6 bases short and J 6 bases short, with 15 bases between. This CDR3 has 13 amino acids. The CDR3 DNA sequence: TGTGCCAGCAGTCCCCGAGGAGATCGCGAGCAGTACTTC. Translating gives CASSPRGDREQYF.

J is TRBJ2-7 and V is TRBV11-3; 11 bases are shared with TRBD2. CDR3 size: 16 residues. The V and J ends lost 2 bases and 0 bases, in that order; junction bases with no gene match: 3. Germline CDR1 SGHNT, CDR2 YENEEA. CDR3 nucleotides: TGTGCCAGCAGCTTACTCGGGACTAGCGGCTCCTACGAGCAGTACTTC. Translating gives CASSLLGTSGSYEQYF. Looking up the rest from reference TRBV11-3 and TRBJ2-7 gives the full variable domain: EAGVVQSPRYKIIEKKQPVAFWCNPISGHNTLYWYLQNLGQGPELLIRYENEEAVDDSQLPKDRFSAERLKGVDSTLKIQPAELGDSAVYLCASSLLGTSGSYEQYFGPGTRLTVT.

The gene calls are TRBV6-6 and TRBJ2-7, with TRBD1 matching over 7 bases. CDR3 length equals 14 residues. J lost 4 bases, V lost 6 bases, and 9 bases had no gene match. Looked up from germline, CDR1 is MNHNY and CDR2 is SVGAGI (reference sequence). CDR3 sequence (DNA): TGTGCCAGCAGGCCCCCCGGGGACAGATACGAGCAGTACTTC. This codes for CASRPPGDRYEQYF.

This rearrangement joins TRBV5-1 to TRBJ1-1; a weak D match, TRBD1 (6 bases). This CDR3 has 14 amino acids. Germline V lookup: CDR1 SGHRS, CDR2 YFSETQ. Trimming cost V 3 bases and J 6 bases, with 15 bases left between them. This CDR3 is CASSSDRSNAEAFF. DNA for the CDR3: TGCGCCAGCAGCTCGGACAGAAGTAACGCTGAAGCTTTCTTT. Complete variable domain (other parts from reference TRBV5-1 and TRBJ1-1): KAGVTQTPRYLIKTRGQQVTLSCSPISGHRSVSWYQQTPGQGLQFLFEYFSETQRNKGNFPGRFSGRQFSNSRSEMNVSTLELGDSALYLCASSSDRSNAEAFFGQGTRLTVV.

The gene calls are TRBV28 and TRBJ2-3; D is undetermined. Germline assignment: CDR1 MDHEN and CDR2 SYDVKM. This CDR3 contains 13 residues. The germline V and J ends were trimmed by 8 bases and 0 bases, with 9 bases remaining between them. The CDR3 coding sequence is TGTGCCAGCCTGACGATCAGCACAGATACGCAGTATTTT. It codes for CASLTISTDTQYF.

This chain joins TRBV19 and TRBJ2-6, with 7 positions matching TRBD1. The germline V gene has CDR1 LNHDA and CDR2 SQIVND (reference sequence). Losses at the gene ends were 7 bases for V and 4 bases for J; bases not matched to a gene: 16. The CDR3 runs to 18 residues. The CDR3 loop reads CASTAPGQSPPGANVLTF. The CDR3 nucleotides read TGTGCCAGTACCGCTCCGGGACAGAGTCCCCCCGGGGCCAACGTCCTGACTTTC.

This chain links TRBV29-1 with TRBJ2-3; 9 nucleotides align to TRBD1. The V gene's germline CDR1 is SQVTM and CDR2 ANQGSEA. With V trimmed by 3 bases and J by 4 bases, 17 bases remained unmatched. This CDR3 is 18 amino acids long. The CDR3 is CSVEGQGLAYIPPDTQYF. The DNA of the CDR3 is TGCAGCGTTGAGGGACAGGGTTTGGCTTACATCCCCCCAGATACGCAGTATTTT.

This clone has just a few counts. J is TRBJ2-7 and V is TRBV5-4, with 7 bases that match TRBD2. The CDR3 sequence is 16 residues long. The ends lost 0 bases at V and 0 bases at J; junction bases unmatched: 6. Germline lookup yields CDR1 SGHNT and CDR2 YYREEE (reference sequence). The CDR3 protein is CASSLVLTSSSYEQYF. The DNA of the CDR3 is TGTGCCAGCAGCTTGGTTCTGACTAGCTCCTCCTACGAGCAGTACTTC.

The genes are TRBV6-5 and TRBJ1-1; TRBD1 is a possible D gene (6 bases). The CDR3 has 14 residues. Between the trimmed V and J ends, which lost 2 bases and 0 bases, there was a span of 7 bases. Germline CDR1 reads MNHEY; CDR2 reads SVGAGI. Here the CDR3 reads CASSYGTMNTEAFF. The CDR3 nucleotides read TGTGCCAGCAGTTACGGGACAATGAACACTGAAGCTTTCTTT.

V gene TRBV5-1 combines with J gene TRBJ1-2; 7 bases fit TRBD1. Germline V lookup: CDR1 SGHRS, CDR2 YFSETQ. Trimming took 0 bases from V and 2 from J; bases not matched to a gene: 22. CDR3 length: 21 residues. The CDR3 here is CASSLDADAGGLVGANYGYTF. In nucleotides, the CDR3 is TGCGCCAGCAGCTTGGACGCAGACGCAGGGGGACTGGTCGGGGCAAACTATGGCTACACCTTC. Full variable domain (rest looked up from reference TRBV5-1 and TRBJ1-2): KAGVTQTPRYLIKTRGQQVTLSCSPISGHRSVSWYQQTPGQGLQFLFEYFSETQRNKGNFPGRFSGRQFSNSRSEMNVSTLELGDSALYLCASSLDADAGGLVGANYGYTFGSGTRLTVV.

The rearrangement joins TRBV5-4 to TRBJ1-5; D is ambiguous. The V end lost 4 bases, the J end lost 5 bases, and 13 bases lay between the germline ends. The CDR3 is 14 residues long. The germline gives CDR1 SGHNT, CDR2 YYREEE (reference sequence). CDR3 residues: CASSPGKGDQPQHF. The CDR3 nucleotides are TGTGCCAGCAGCCCGGGAAAGGGCGATCAGCCCCAGCATTTT.

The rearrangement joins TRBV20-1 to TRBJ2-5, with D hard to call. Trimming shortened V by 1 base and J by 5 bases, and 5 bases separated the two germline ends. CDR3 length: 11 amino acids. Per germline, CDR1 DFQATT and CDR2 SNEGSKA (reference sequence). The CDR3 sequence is CSARGWETQYF. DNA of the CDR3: TGCAGTGCTAGAGGATGGGAGACCCAGTACTTC.

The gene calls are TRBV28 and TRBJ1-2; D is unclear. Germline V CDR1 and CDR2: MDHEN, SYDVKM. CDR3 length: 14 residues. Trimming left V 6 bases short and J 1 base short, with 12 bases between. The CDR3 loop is CASSEEGRNYGYTF. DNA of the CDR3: TGTGCCAGCAGCGAGGAGGGTCGTAACTATGGCTACACCTTC.

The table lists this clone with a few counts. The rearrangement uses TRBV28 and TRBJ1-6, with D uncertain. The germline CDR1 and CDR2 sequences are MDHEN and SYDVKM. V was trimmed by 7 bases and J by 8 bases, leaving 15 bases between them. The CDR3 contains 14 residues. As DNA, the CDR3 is TGTGCCAGCAACCTAGTTCAGCGGGATTCACCCCTCCACTTT. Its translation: CASNLVQRDSPLHF. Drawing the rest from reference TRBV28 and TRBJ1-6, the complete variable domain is DVKVTQSSRYLVKRTGEKVFLECVQDMDHENMFWYRQDPGLGLRLIYFSYDVKMKEKGDIPEGYSVSREKKERFSLILESASTNQTSMYLCASNLVQRDSPLHFGNGTRLTVT.

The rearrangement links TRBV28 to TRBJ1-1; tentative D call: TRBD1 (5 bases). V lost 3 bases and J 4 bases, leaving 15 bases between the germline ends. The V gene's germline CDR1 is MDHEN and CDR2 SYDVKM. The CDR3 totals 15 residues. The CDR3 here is CASSFFRQGGTEAFF. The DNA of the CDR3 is TGTGCCAGCAGTTTTTTCCGGCAGGGTGGCACTGAAGCTTTCTTT.

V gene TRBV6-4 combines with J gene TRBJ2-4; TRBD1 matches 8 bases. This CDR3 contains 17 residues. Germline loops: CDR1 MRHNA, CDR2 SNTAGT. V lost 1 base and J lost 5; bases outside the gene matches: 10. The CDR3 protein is CASSDYRQGWMENIQYF. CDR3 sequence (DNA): TGTGCCAGCAGTGACTACAGACAGGGGTGGATGGAAAACATTCAGTACTTC.